What follows describes a single T cell receptor beta chain. The antigen remains unidentified. The entry originates in a study of PD-1 blockade in mismatch repair-deficient tumors. Study in general: Patients had eleven to twelve mismatch repair-deficient cancer types and were previously treated and progressing. Notes on the study in general: Tumor-resident clones, often absent from pretreatment blood, expanded after pembrolizumab and then contracted.

The TCR-sequenced patients were a few responders to pembrolizumab. The CDR3 contains 13 residues. Trimming stripped 3 bases from V and 7 bases from J, with 9 bases between. Germline-derived CDR1 and CDR2 are LNHDA and SQIVND (reference sequence). The data were produced by immunoSEQ multiplex PCR, yet TCRdb's version contains in-frame clones alone and is incomplete. The table shows some 66,000 clones, with 70% to 90% occurring only once. The source is an adult with mismatch repair-deficient cancer. This chain links TRBV19 with TRBJ1-4; D gene ambiguous. This material consisted of peripheral blood, taken 52 weeks after starting pembrolizumab. The DNA of the CDR3 is TGTGCCAGTAGTATCAAGAGGGTTGAAAAACTGTTTTTT. Amino acid sequence: CASSIKRVEKLFF.